The 32 T cell receptor beta chains listed next were all sequenced from one sample in a study of identical twins. TCRdb re-called the 5' RACE reads with MiXCR, one entry per CDR3 protein. The sample contains more than 650,000 distinct CDR3 sequences, roughly 6% of which appear only once. Sequenced input: naive T cells sorted from blood. These receptors all stem from a young man in good health.

This clonotype was seen more than once but under ten times. The CDR3 DNA is TGTGCCAGCAGCTTAGAGTGGACAGCCTCTGAAAAACTGTTTTTT. The encoded protein is CASSLEWTASEKLFF. This chain joins TRBV7-8 and TRBJ1-4; tentatively, D is TRBD1 (6 bases). Trimming took off 1 base at V and 7 bases at J, with 13 bases between the two ends. Germline V CDR1 and CDR2: SGHVS, FQNEAQ. This CDR3 has 15 amino acids.

This clonotype was found a few times. This chain links TRBV4-2 with TRBJ2-1; 12 bases agree with TRBD1. CDR3 length equals 19 residues. CDR1 and CDR2 from the germline V gene are LGHNA and YNFKEQ. V shed 3 bases, J shed 4 bases, and the junction held 13 bases outside the gene matches. CDR3 coding DNA: TGTGCCAGCAGCCAGGGGACAGGGGGCGCGGGAGGCCCATACAATGAGCAGTTCTTC. Protein: CASSQGTGGAGGPYNEQFF.

This clonotype was counted at least ten times. The chain joins TRBV10-3 to TRBJ2-7; either TRBD1 or TRBD2 may supply D (5 bases each). Trimming took 6 bases from V and 3 from J, leaving 12 bases between them. The CDR3 is 13 residues long. CDR1 and CDR2 (germline): ENHRY, SYGVKD. The CDR3 DNA is TGTGCCATCAGGGAGAGGGACGGCTACGAGCAGTACGTC. This gives the protein CAIRERDGYEQYV.

The chain couples TRBV12-3 or TRBV12-4 to TRBJ2-2; 10 bases map to TRBD2. V gave up 2 bases and J gave up 2 bases; unmatched junction bases: 5. This CDR3 region has 17 residues. CDR3 amino acids: CASSLRASGSNTGELFF. The CDR3 nucleotides read TGTGCCAGCAGTTTAAGGGCTAGCGGGAGTAACACCGGGGAGCTGTTTTTT.

This clonotype was found a few times. This rearrangement joins TRBV10-3 to TRBJ2-2; D call uncertain. This CDR3 has 13 residues. Per the germline V gene, CDR1 is ENHRY and CDR2 is SYGVKD. V was trimmed by 8 bases and J by 4 bases, leaving 11 bases between them. The CDR3 DNA is TGTGCCATCGGGCCCAGAGGCACCGGGGAGCTGTTTTTT. This codes for CAIGPRGTGELFF.

On this clonotype: The CDR3 carries no conserved terminal phenylalanine or tryptophan, so it likely arises from a read error. J is TRBJ2-1 and V is TRBV7-9, with a possible D match to TRBD2 (6 bases). V lost 1 base, J lost 8 bases, and 12 bases lay in between. CDR1 and CDR2 (germline): SEHNR, FQNEAQ (reference sequence). CDR3 size: 14 residues. CDR3 region: CASSLEGWRDEQFI. CDR3 sequence (DNA): TGTGCCAGCAGCTTAGAAGGGTGGAGGGATGAGCAGTTCATC.

This clonotype was found a few times. The chain employs TRBV28 and TRBJ2-4; the match to TRBD1 covers 8 bases. Germline loops: CDR1 MDHEN, CDR2 SYDVKM. After removal of 2 bases from V and 12 bases from J, the junction contained 3 bases not matched to a gene. The CDR3 is 12 amino acids. The CDR3 region is CASSLQGANQYF. The CDR3 nucleotides read TGTGCCAGCAGTTTACAGGGGGCGAATCAGTACTTC.

This clonotype was detected many times. V is TRBV5-1 and J is TRBJ2-1; the match to TRBD2 covers 9 bases. This CDR3 comprises 14 residues. CDR1 is SGHRS and CDR2 is YFSETQ in the germline V gene. This CDR3 reads CATGWREGLNEQFF. The CDR3 region has the DNA TGCGCAACCGGGTGGCGGGAGGGCCTGAATGAGCAGTTCTTC.

This clonotype came up many times. The chain recombines TRBV12-3 or TRBV12-4 with TRBJ1-4; 8 positions match TRBD1. This CDR3 comprises 19 residues. V lost 0 bases, J lost 0 bases, and 9 bases stayed unmatched. CDR3 sequence: CASSLAKAGGGSTNEKLFF. The CDR3 nucleotides are TGTGCCAGCAGTTTAGCGAAGGCAGGGGGCGGTTCAACTAATGAAAAACTGTTTTTT.

This clonotype has at least ten counts. The chain has TRBV29-1 and TRBJ2-2; 7 bases are shared with TRBD2. The CDR3 is made up of 15 amino acids. Unmatched junction bases numbered 6, after V lost 1 base and J lost 4 bases. Per germline, CDR1 SQVTM and CDR2 ANQGSEA. For the CDR3, the DNA is TGCAGCGTTGAAGCCCTGGGAGGGGCCACCGGGGAGCTGTTTTTT. As protein: CSVEALGGATGELFF.

This clonotype was recorded at least ten times. This rearrangement joins TRBV7-9 to TRBJ2-2; D is possibly TRBD1 or TRBD2 (5 bases each). Germline assignment: CDR1 SEHNR and CDR2 FQNEAQ (reference sequence). The germline V and J ends were trimmed by 5 bases and 5 bases, with 18 bases remaining between them. The CDR3 sequence is 16 residues long. DNA of the CDR3: TGTGCCAGCAGCCCGAGTCCGGGACGGGTTACCGGGGAGCTGTTTTTT. Translated, it gives CASSPSPGRVTGELFF.

This clonotype was detected many times. This chain uses TRBV12-3 or TRBV12-4 with TRBJ1-5, with D unresolved. The V gene lost 2 bases and the J gene lost 0 bases, with 14 bases spanning the gap. The CDR3 sequence is 17 residues long. The CDR3 DNA reads TGTGCCAGCAGTTTAAGTCTGGGCGGATATAGCAATCAGCCCCAGCATTTT. Translating it yields CASSLSLGGYSNQPQHF.

This clonotype occurred a few times. This rearrangement joins TRBV27 to TRBJ2-1; no firm D call. The CDR3 contains 14 residues. Trimming left V 1 base short and J 6 bases short, with 10 bases between. Germline CDR1 and CDR2: MNHEY and SMNVEV (reference sequence). The CDR3 nucleotides read TGTGCCAGCAGTTTATTTGCAGGTCCCAATGAGCAGTTCTTC. Amino acids: CASSLFAGPNEQFF.

This clonotype was detected ten times or more. The rearrangement links TRBV2 to TRBJ2-7; the D call may be TRBD1 or TRBD2 (6 bases each). The CDR3 length is 15 residues. Germline V gives CDR1 SNHLY, CDR2 FYNNEI. Trimming shortened V by 10 bases and J by 0 bases, and 19 bases separated the two germline ends. The CDR3 nucleotides are TGTGCCAAGCAGGGGCTAGCGCGCAACTCCTACGAGCAGTACGTC. Its translation: CAKQGLARNSYEQYV.

In this sample, this clonotype turned up many times. The chain couples TRBV19 to TRBJ1-5, with TRBD1 matching 7 bases. CDR3 length: 15 amino acids. The V and J ends lost 5 bases and 7 bases, in that order; junction bases with no gene match: 11. Per the germline V gene, CDR1 is LNHDA and CDR2 is SQIVND (reference sequence). The CDR3 spells CASSLDRASFQPQHF. The CDR3 DNA reads TGTGCCAGTAGTCTCGACAGGGCTTCCTTCCAGCCCCAGCATTTT. Variable domain in full (rest from reference TRBV19 and TRBJ1-5): DGGITQSPKYLFRKEGQNVTLSCEQNLNHDAMYWYRQDPGQGLRLIYYSQIVNDFQKGDIAEGYSVSREKKESFPLTVTSAQKNPTAFYLCASSLDRASFQPQHFGDGTRLSIL.

Many counts were recorded for this clonotype. J is TRBJ2-2 and V is TRBV9; TRBD1 matches at 8 bases. J was trimmed by 6 bases and V by 0 bases; bases with no gene match: 10. This CDR3 spans 17 amino acids. Looked up from germline, CDR1 is SGDLS and CDR2 is YYNGEE. The CDR3 spells CASSVVGTGILPGELFF. CDR3 nucleotides: TGTGCCAGCAGCGTAGTAGGGACAGGTATCCTCCCCGGGGAGCTGTTTTTT.

This clonotype turned up a few times. V usage is TRBV27 and J usage is TRBJ2-2; no reliable D call. CDR3 size: 15 residues. Germline V CDR1 and CDR2: MNHEY, SMNVEV (reference sequence). Trimming pared 3 bases from V and 6 bases from J, leaving 14 bases between. The CDR3 coding sequence is TGTGCCAGCAGTTTTGAGCCTCAAGCTGCCGGGGAGCTGTTTTTT. Protein product: CASSFEPQAAGELFF.

Ten or more counts support this clonotype. This chain links TRBV6-4 with TRBJ2-1; 11 bases match TRBD2. The CDR3 spans 15 residues. CDR1 and CDR2 (germline): MRHNA, SNTAGT. Trimming took 0 bases from V and 5 from J; bases not matched to a gene: 0. The CDR3 spells CASSDSTSGNNEQFF. The CDR3 DNA sequence: TGTGCCAGCAGTGACTCGACTAGCGGGAACAATGAGCAGTTCTTC.

This clonotype has just a few counts. This chain connects TRBV28 to TRBJ2-2; D is unclear. Trimming took 6 bases from V and 0 from J, leaving 11 bases between them. The CDR3 sequence is 15 residues long. Germline V gene data show CDR1 as MDHEN and CDR2 as SYDVKM. This chain's CDR3 is CASSVRTSNTGELFF. For the CDR3, the DNA is TGTGCCAGCAGCGTTCGCACCTCGAACACCGGGGAGCTGTTTTTT.

V and J are TRBV29-1 and TRBJ2-2; no firm D call. The germline V gene has CDR1 SQVTM and CDR2 ANQGSEA. The CDR3 totals 13 residues. V was trimmed by 0 bases and J by 5 bases, leaving 7 bases between them. The CDR3 region is CSVEDGVTGELFF. Here the CDR3 DNA reads TGCAGCGTTGAAGATGGAGTAACCGGGGAGCTGTTTTTT.

This chain links TRBV3-1 with TRBJ1-1, with TRBD1 matching over 9 bases. The length of the CDR3 is 13 residues. J was trimmed by 7 bases and V by 3 bases; bases with no gene match: 3. Germline V gives CDR1 LGHDT, CDR2 YNNKEL (reference sequence). CDR3: CASSHAGQGEAFF. The DNA for the CDR3 is TGTGCCAGCAGCCACGCGGGACAGGGTGAAGCTTTCTTT.

Many counts were recorded for this clonotype. The genes are TRBV9 and TRBJ2-2; D not certain. V was cut by 0 bases and J by 3 bases, with 3 bases left in between. The CDR3 is 13 amino acids. Germline assignment: CDR1 SGDLS and CDR2 YYNGEE. CDR3 nucleotide sequence: TGTGCCAGCAGCGTAGGACACACCGGGGAGCTGTTTTTT. Translation: CASSVGHTGELFF.

This clonotype was seen many times. This rearrangement joins TRBV20-1 to TRBJ2-3; possible D gene TRBD2, 5 bases. V lost 1 base and J lost 2, with 13 bases in between. The V gene's germline CDR1 is DFQATT and CDR2 SNEGSKA (reference sequence). The CDR3 has 15 amino acids. The CDR3 spells CSARGSSRVTDTQYF. CDR3 in DNA: TGCAGTGCTAGAGGATCTAGCAGAGTCACAGATACGCAGTATTTT.

This clonotype was counted at least ten times. The V call is TRBV27, the J call TRBJ2-7; a weak D match, TRBD1 (6 bases). CDR3 size: 14 residues. The V end lost 5 bases, the J end lost 6 bases, and 17 bases lay between the germline ends. Germline V gene lookup returns CDR1 MNHEY and CDR2 SMNVEV (reference sequence). CDR3 DNA sequence: TGTGCCAGCAGTCCGGGACATGGGTGGCTCGAGCAGTACTTC. Translated: CASSPGHGWLEQYF.

This clonotype has ten or more counts. V is TRBV29-1 and J is TRBJ2-3, with D perhaps TRBD1 (6 bases). Germline loops: CDR1 SQVTM, CDR2 ANQGSEA. This CDR3 comprises 12 residues. The CDR3 DNA sequence: TGCAATATTGAGGGGGGCACAGATACGCAGTATTTT. Its protein product is CNIEGGTDTQYF.

This clonotype occurred many times. The J gene is TRBJ2-1, the V gene TRBV5-1, with no clear D. The germline gives CDR1 SGHRS, CDR2 YFSETQ. V lost 9 bases, J lost 0 bases, and 13 bases lay in between. The CDR3 totals 14 residues. The CDR3 protein is CATSQDPSYNEQFF. Written as DNA, the CDR3 is TGCGCCACCTCCCAAGACCCCTCCTACAATGAGCAGTTCTTC.

This clonotype showed up many times. The rearrangement links TRBV15 to TRBJ2-3; 8 bases line up with TRBD1. V dropped 0 bases and J dropped 4; count of bases not matched to a gene: 9. Germline V gene lookup returns CDR1 LNHNV and CDR2 YYDKDF (reference sequence). The CDR3 spans 17 residues. CDR3 region: CATSRDYRTGSSDTQYF. The CDR3 nucleotides are TGTGCCACCAGCAGAGACTACCGGACAGGGAGCTCAGATACGCAGTATTTT.

The rearrangement links TRBV7-9 to TRBJ1-1, with TRBD1 as a possible D gene (5 bases). The V gene's germline CDR1 is SEHNR and CDR2 FQNEAQ (reference sequence). The V end was cut by 1 base, the J end by 7 bases, with 10 bases between. CDR3 length: 13 amino acids. Here the CDR3 DNA reads TGTGCCAGCAGCTTAGTCGGGGCCAATGAAGCTTTCTTT. Protein sequence: CASSLVGANEAFF.

Concerning this clonotype itself: This is likely a read error, given that the CDR3 carries no conserved phenylalanine or tryptophan at its end. V usage is TRBV28 and J usage is TRBJ2-1, with 8 nucleotides matching TRBD1. V trimming: 6 bases; J trimming: 8 bases; junction bases outside the gene matches: 12. The germline V gene encodes CDR1 MDHEN and CDR2 SYDVKM. The CDR3 has 15 amino acids. CDR3 DNA sequence: TGTGCCAGCAGGGCCGGACAGGGTATCTTCGATGAGCAGTTCTCC. The encoded protein is CASRAGQGIFDEQFS.

This clonotype has a count of ten or more. CDR3 sequence: CASSSGVRQYV. DNA of the CDR3: TGTGCCAGCAGCTCGGGTGTACGGCAGTACGTC. This chain links TRBV21-1 with TRBJ2-7. TRBV21-1 is termed a pseudogene. This CDR3 contains 11 residues.

This clonotype was seen repeatedly, ten times or more. This rearrangement joins TRBV4-1 to TRBJ2-5, with D unclear. Per germline, CDR1 MGHRA and CDR2 YSYEKL. The CDR3 is made up of 13 amino acids. V was shortened by 4 bases and J by 2 bases, with 8 bases between the two germline ends. For the CDR3, the DNA is TGCGCCAGCAGCCTGACGGAACAAGAGACCCAGTACTTC. Its protein is CASSLTEQETQYF.

This clonotype was observed at least ten times. This chain uses TRBV7-8 with TRBJ2-7; maybe TRBD1 (5 bases). The germline V gene encodes CDR1 SGHVS and CDR2 FQNEAQ. The CDR3 covers 14 residues. Deletions cut 5 bases from V and 3 bases from J, with 14 bases between. CDR3 nucleotide sequence: TGTGCCAGCAGCATAGAGGCAGGGAACTACGAGCAGTACTTC. It yields the protein CASSIEAGNYEQYF.